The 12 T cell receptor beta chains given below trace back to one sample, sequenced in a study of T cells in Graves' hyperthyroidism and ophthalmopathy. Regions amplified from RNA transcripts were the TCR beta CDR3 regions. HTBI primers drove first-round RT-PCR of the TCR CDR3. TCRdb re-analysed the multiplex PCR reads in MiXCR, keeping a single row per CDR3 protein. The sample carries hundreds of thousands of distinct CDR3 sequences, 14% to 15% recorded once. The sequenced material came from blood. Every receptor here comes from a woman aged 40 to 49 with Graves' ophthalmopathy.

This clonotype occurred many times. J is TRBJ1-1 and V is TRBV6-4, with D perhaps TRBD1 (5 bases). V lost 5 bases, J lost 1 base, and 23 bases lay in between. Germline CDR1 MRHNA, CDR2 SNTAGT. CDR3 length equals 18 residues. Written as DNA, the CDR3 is TGTGCCAGCAGTCAGACCTCGGACATTCCCCTCCCGAACACTGAAGCTTTCTTT. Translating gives CASSQTSDIPLPNTEAFF.

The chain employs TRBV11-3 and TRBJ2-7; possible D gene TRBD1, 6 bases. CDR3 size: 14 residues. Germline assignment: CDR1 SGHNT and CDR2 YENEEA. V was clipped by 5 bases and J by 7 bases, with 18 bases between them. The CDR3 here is CASSPRGQPSEQYF. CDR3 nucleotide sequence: TGTGCCAGCAGCCCTAGAGGACAGCCATCTGAGCAGTACTTC.

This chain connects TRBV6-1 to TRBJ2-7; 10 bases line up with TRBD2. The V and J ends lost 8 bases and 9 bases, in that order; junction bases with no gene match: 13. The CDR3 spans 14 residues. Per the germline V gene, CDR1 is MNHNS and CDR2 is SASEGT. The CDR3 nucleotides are TGTGCCAGCGGACCGGGACTAGCGCTGGGCGGGCAGTACTTC. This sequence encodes CASGPGLALGGQYF.

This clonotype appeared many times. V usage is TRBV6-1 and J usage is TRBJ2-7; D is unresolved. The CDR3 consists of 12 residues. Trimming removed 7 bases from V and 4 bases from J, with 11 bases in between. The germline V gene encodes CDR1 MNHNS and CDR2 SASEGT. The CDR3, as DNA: TGTGCCAGCATAAGCTCACTTTACGAGCAGTACTTC. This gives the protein CASISSLYEQYF.

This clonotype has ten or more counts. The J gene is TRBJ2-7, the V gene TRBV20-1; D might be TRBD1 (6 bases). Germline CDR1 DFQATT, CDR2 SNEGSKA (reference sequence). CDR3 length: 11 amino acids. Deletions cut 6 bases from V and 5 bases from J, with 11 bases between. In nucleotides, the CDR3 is TGCAGTGCGGCAGGGGTGGACGAGCAGTACTTC. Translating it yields CSAAGVDEQYF.

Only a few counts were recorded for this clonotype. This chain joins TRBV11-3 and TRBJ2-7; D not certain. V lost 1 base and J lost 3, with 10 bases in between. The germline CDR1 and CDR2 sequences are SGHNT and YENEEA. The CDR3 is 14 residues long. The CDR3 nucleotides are TGTGCCAGCAGCTTAGCTGGCAACATCTACGAGCAGTACTTC. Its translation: CASSLAGNIYEQYF.

The CDR3 protein is CASSGRQGAANGYTF. The CDR3 DNA follows: TGTGCCAGCAGTGGTAGACAGGGGGCGGCTAATGGCTACACCTTC. This sequence joins TRBV2 and TRBJ1-2, with 10 bases aligning to TRBD1. The CDR3 loop spans 15 amino acids. In germline, CDR1 is SNHLY, CDR2 FYNNEI. With 4 bases clipped from V and 6 bases from J, the junction kept 8 bases outside the gene matches.

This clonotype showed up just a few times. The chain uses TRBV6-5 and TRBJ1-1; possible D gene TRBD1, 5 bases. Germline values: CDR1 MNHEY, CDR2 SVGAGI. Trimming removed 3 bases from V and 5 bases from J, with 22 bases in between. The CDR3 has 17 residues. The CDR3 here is CASSYSGTQGAWTEAFF. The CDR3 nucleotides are TGTGCCAGCAGTTATTCTGGCACCCAGGGTGCGTGGACTGAAGCTTTCTTT.

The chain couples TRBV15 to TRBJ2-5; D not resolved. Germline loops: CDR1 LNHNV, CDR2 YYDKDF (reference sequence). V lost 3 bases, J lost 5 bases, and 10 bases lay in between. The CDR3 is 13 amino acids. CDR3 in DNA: TGTGCCACCAGCAGCATGCGGAGCGAGACCCAGTACTTC. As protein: CATSSMRSETQYF.

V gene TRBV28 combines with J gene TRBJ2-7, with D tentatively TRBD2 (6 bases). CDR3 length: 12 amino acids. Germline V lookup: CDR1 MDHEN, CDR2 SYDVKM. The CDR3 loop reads CLSGTDTYEQYF. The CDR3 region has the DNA TGTCTATCCGGGACTGACACCTACGAGCAGTACTTC.

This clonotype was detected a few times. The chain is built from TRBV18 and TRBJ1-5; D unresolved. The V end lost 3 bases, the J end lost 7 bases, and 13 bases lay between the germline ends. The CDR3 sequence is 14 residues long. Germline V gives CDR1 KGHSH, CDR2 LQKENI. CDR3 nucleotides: TGTGCCAGCTCACCTTCACCCCAGCAGCAGCCCCAGCATTTT. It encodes CASSPSPQQQPQHF.

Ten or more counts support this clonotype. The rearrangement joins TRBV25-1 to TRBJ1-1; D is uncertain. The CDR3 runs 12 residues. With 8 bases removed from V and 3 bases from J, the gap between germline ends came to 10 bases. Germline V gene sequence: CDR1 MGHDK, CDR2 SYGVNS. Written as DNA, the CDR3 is TGTGCCAGCGCCGGACTGTACACTGAAGCTTTCTTT. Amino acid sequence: CASAGLYTEAFF.